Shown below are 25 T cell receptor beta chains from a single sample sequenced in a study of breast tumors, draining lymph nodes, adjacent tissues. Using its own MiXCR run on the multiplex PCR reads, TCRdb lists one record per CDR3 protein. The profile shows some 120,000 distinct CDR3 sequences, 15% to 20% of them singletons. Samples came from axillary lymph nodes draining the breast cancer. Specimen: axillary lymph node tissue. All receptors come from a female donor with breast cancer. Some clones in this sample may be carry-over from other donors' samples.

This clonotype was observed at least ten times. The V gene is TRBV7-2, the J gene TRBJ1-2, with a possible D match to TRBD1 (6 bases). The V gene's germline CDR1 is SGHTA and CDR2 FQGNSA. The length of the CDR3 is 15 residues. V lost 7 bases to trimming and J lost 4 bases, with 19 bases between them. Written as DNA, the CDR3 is TGTGCCAGCACCCAGAGGCCAGGGGCTGGCTATGGCTACACCTTC. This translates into CASTQRPGAGYGYTF. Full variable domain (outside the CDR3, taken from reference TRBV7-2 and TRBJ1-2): GAGVSQSPSNKVTEKGKDVELRCDPISGHTALYWYRQSLGQGLEFLIYFQGNSAPDKSGLPSDRFSAERTGGSVSTLTIQRTQQEDSAVYLCASTQRPGAGYGYTFGSGTRLTVV.

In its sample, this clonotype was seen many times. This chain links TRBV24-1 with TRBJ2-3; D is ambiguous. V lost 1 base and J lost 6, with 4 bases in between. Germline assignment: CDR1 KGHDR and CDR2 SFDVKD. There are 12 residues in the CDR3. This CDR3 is CATSDFSDTQYF. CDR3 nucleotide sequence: TGTGCCACCAGTGATTTTTCCGATACGCAGTATTTT.

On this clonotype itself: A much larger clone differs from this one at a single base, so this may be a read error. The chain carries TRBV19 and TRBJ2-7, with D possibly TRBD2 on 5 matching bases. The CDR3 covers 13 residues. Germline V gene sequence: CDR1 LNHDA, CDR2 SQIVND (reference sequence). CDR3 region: CASSPGLGNERYF. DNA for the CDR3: TGTGCCAGCAGTCCGGGATTAGGGAACGAGCGGTACTTC.

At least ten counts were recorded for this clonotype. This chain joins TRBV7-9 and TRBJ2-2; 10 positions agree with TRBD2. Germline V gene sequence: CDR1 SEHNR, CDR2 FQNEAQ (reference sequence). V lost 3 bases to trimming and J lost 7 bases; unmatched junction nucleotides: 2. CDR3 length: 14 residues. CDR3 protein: CASSLLAGDGELFF. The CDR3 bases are TGTGCCAGCAGCTTGCTAGCGGGGGACGGGGAGCTGTTTTTT.

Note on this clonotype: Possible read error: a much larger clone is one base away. The CDR3 coding sequence is TGTGCCAGTAGTATAGCAACACCAACTAATGAAAAACTGCTTTTT. Encoded protein: CASSIATPTNEKLLF. The chain links TRBV19 to TRBJ1-4; D remains unclear. The germline V gene encodes CDR1 LNHDA and CDR2 SQIVND (reference sequence). The CDR3 spans 15 residues.

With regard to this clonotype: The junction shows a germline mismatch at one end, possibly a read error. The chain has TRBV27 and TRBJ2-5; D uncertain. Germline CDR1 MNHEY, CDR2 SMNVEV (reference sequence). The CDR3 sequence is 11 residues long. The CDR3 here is CDSSLTETQYF. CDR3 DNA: TGTGACAGCAGTTTGACCGAGACCCAGTACTTC.

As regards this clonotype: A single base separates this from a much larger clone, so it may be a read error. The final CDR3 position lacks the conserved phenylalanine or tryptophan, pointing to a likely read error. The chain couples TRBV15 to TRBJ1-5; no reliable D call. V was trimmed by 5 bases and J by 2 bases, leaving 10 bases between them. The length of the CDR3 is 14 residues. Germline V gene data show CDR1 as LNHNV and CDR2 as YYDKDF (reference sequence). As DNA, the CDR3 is TGTGCCACCAGCGTGGGTCGTGGCAATCAGCCCCAGCATTTG. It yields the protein CATSVGRGNQPQHL.

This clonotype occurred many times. DNA of the CDR3: TGTGCCAGCAGTGAGTGGGGGACTAGCGGGCCTAGCTCCTACGAGCAGTACTTC. Its translation is CASSEWGTSGPSSYEQYF. J is TRBJ2-7 and V is TRBV25-1; 12 bases fit TRBD2. CDR3 length equals 18 residues. Looked up from germline, CDR1 is MGHDK and CDR2 is SYGVNS. V lost 3 bases to trimming and J lost 0 bases; unmatched junction nucleotides: 9.

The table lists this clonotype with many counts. The DNA of the CDR3 is TGTGCCAGCAGCGTACAGATGGAAGATACGCAGTATTTT. Its protein is CASSVQMEDTQYF. V and J are TRBV9 and TRBJ2-3; no firm D call. Germline V gives CDR1 SGDLS, CDR2 YYNGEE. The CDR3 spans 13 residues. V gave up 1 base and J gave up 5 bases, with 8 bases separating them.

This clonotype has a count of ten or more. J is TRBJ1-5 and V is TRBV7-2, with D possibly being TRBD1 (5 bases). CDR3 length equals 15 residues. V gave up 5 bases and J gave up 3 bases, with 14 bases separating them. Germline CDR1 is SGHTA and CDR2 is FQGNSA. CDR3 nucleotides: TGTGCCAGCAGCCCCCCCGAGGGGACCAATCAGCCCCAGCATTTT. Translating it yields CASSPPEGTNQPQHF.

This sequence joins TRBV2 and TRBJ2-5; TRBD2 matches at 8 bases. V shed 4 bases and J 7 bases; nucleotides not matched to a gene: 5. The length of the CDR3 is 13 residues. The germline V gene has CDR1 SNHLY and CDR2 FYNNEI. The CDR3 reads CASSAGGQVTQYF. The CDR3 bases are TGTGCCAGCAGTGCGGGGGGGCAGGTGACCCAGTACTTC.

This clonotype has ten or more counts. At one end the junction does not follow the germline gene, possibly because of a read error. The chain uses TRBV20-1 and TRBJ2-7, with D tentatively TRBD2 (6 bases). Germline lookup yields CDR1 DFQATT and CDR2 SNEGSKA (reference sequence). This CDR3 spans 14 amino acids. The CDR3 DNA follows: TGCAGTGCCAGAGACCCGCATGGAGGGTACGAGCAGTACTTC. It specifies CSARDPHGGYEQYF.

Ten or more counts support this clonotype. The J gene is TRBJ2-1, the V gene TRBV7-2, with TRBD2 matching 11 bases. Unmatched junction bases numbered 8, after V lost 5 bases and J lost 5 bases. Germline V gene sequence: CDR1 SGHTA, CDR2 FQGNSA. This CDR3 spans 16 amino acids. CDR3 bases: TGTGCCAGCAGCCCCACTAGCGGGAGATCCCACAATGAGCAGTTCTTC. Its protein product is CASSPTSGRSHNEQFF.

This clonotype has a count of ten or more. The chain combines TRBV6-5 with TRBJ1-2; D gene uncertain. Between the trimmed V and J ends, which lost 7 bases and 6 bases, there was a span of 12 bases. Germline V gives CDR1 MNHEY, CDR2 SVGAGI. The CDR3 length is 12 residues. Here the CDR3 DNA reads TGTGCCAGCACCCCGGGGTGGGATGGCTACACCTTC. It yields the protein CASTPGWDGYTF.

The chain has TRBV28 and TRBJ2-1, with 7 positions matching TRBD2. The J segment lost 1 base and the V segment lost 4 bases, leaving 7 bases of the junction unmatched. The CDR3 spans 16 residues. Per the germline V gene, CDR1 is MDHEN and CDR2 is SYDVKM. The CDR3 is CASSSRLAVSYNEQFF. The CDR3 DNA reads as TGTGCCAGCAGTTCCCGGCTAGCGGTTTCCTACAATGAGCAGTTCTTC.

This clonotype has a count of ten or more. The CDR3 sequence is CSVEDRRDSYGYTF. The DNA for the CDR3 is TGCAGCGTTGAAGATAGGAGAGATAGCTATGGCTACACCTTC. The chain employs TRBV29-1 and TRBJ1-2; the D is unclear. The CDR3 runs 14 residues. CDR1 is SQVTM and CDR2 is ANQGSEA in the germline V gene. Trimming shortened V by 0 bases and J by 4 bases, and 12 bases separated the two germline ends.

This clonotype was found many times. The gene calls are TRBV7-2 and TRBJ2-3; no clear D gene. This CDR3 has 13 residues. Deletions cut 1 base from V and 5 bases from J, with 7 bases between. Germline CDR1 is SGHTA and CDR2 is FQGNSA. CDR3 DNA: TGTGCCAGCAGCTTAGAAGTCCTAGATACGCAGTATTTT. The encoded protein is CASSLEVLDTQYF.

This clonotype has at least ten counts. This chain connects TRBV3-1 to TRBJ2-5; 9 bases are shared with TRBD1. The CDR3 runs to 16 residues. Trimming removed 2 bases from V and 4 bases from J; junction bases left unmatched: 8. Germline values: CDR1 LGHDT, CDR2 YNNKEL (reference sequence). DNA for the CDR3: TGTGCCAGCAGCCAAAACCCACAGGGGGCGGGAGAGACCCAGTACTTC. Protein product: CASSQNPQGAGETQYF.

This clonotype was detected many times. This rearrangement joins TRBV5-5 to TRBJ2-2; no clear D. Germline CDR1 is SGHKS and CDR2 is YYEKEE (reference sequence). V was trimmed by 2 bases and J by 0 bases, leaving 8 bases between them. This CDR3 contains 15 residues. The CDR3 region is CASSLTRTNTGELFF. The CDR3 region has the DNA TGTGCCAGCAGCTTAACCAGAACGAACACCGGGGAGCTGTTTTTT.

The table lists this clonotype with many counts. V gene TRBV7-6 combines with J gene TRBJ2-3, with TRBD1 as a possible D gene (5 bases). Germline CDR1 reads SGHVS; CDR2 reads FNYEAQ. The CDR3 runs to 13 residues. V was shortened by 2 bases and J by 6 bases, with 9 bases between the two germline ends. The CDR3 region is CASSLTTGDTQYF. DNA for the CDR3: TGTGCCAGCAGCTTAACAACAGGCGATACGCAGTATTTT.

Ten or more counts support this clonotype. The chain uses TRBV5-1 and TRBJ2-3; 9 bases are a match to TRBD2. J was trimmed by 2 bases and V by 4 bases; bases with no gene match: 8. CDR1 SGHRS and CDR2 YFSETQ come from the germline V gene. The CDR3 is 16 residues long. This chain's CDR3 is CASSASGGGVTDTQYF. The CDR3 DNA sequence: TGCGCCAGCAGCGCCTCGGGCGGGGGGGTCACAGATACGCAGTATTTT.

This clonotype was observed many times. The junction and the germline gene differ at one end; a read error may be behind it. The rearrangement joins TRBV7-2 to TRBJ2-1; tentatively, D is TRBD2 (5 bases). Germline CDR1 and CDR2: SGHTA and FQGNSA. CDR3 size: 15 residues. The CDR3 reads CVSSLVGVTGNEQFF. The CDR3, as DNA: TGTGTCAGCAGCTTAGTGGGAGTGACGGGCAATGAGCAGTTCTTC. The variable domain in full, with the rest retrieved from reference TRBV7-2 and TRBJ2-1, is GAGVSQSPSNKVTEKGKDVELRCDPISGHTALYWYRQSLGQGLEFLIYFQGNSAPDKSGLPSDRFSAERTGGSVSTLTIQRTQQEDSAVYLCVSSLVGVTGNEQFFGPGTRLTVL.

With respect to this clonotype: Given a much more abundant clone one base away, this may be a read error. CDR3 in amino acids: CTSSQQFLETQYF. The CDR3, as DNA: TGCACCAGCAGCCAACAGTTTCTGGAGACCCAGTACTTC. The J gene is TRBJ2-5, the V gene TRBV4-1; D ambiguous. Germline V gene data show CDR1 as MGHRA and CDR2 as YSYEKL. This CDR3 has 13 residues.

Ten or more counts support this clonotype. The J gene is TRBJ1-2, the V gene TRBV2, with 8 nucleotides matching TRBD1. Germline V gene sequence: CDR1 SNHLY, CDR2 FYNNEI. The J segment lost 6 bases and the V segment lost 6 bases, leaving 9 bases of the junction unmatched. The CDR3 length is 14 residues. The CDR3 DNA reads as TGTGCCAGCAGGGACCCAGGGGGCTTCGATGGCTACACCTTC. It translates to CASRDPGGFDGYTF.

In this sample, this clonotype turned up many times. In nucleotides, the CDR3 is TGCAGTGCTAGAGGAGATAGCAATCAGCCCCAGCATTTT. Its translation: CSARGDSNQPQHF. This chain connects TRBV20-1 to TRBJ1-5; D is unresolved. The length of the CDR3 is 13 residues. The germline V gene encodes CDR1 DFQATT and CDR2 SNEGSKA (reference sequence). Trimming took 1 base from V and 0 from J, leaving 4 bases between them.